Following are 18 T cell receptor beta chains from one sample sequenced in a study of T-cell memory formation after mild COVID-19. TCRdb reanalysed the 5' RACE reads using MiXCR and keeps one entry per CDR3 protein. The sample carries about half a million distinct CDR3 sequences, 15% to 20% recorded once. Material: PBMCs or a T cell subset sorted from them (not recorded which). The receptors were gathered from an adult woman who had mild COVID-19 (a few samples of this study predate the infection). Cell type and time point are not known.

The V and J genes are TRBV5-1 and TRBJ2-3; tentatively, D is TRBD1 or TRBD2 (5 bases each). This CDR3 has 15 amino acids. CDR1 and CDR2 from the germline V gene are SGHRS and YFSETQ. V lost 4 bases and J lost 3, with 15 bases in between. Here the CDR3 reads CASSVLPGRTDTQYF. DNA of the CDR3: TGCGCCAGCAGCGTCCTACCGGGGCGTACAGATACGCAGTATTTT.

The chain couples TRBV24-1 to TRBJ2-1; 7 nucleotides match TRBD2. Looked up from germline, CDR1 is KGHDR and CDR2 is SFDVKD. This CDR3 is 17 amino acids long. Trimming took 11 bases from V and 2 from J; bases not matched to a gene: 17. This CDR3 is CAIERGPTGPPYNEQFF. DNA of the CDR3: TGTGCCATCGAGCGGGGCCCCACGGGGCCGCCCTACAATGAGCAGTTCTTC.

The V and J genes are TRBV29-1 and TRBJ2-1; 11 bases align to TRBD2. The CDR3 has 16 residues. V gave up 5 bases and J gave up 6 bases; unmatched junction bases: 12. Germline V gene sequence: CDR1 SQVTM, CDR2 ANQGSEA. CDR3 DNA sequence: TGCAGCGTTTCCGCCTTAGCGGGAGGGACGGCCAATGAGCAGTTCTTC. It is translated as CSVSALAGGTANEQFF.

This chain uses TRBV3-1 with TRBJ1-4, with a weak D call TRBD1 (5 bases). Per germline, CDR1 LGHDT and CDR2 YNNKEL (reference sequence). This CDR3 comprises 16 residues. V was pared by 0 bases and J by 4 bases, with 12 bases between. As DNA, the CDR3 is TGTGCCAGCAGCCAAGACTATGGACAACATAATGAAAAACTGTTTTTT. It translates to CASSQDYGQHNEKLFF.

The V and J genes are TRBV20-1 and TRBJ2-1, with 12 bases aligning to TRBD2. The CDR3 extends over 14 amino acids. The V and J ends lost 5 bases and 4 bases, in that order; junction bases with no gene match: 3. Germline V gene data show CDR1 as DFQATT and CDR2 as SNEGSKA (reference sequence). Here the CDR3 reads CSAQGLAGYNEQFF. The DNA of the CDR3 is TGCAGTGCTCAGGGACTAGCGGGTTACAATGAGCAGTTCTTC.

In its sample, this clonotype was seen a few times. The chain joins TRBV5-1 to TRBJ2-5; the D is unclear. Germline loops: CDR1 SGHRS, CDR2 YFSETQ. The CDR3 loop spans 12 amino acids. V lost 9 bases to trimming and J lost 2 bases, with 11 bases between them. The CDR3 loop reads CATRTDQETQYF. In nucleotides, the CDR3 is TGCGCCACCAGGACGGATCAAGAGACCCAGTACTTC.

V usage is TRBV6-5 and J usage is TRBJ2-3; 11 bases line up with TRBD2. There are 16 residues in the CDR3. V lost 6 bases to trimming and J lost 4 bases; unmatched junction nucleotides: 9. Germline V CDR1 and CDR2: MNHEY, SVGAGI. The CDR3 here is CASSSVAGGTADTQYF. The DNA for the CDR3 is TGTGCCAGCAGCTCCGTAGCGGGGGGGACGGCAGATACGCAGTATTTT.

This clonotype was found a few times. The chain combines TRBV12-3 or TRBV12-4 with TRBJ1-5, with a weak D call TRBD1 (6 bases). V was cut by 6 bases and J by 6 bases, with 18 bases left in between. The CDR3 spans 15 residues. Here the CDR3 reads CASSLGQGISQPQHF. The CDR3 DNA is TGTGCCAGCAGCTTGGGCCAGGGGATAAGTCAGCCCCAGCATTTT.

This clonotype turned up a few times. This chain links TRBV5-6 with TRBJ2-1, with TRBD2 matching 7 bases. CDR1 and CDR2 from the germline V gene are SGHDT and YYEEEE. Trimming cost V 4 bases and J 13 bases; bases outside gene matches: 11. The CDR3 totals 13 residues. The CDR3 DNA follows: TGTGCCAGCAGCCTGCTAAGCGGGGACCACCAGTTCTTC. It translates to CASSLLSGDHQFF.

The chain is built from TRBV20-1 and TRBJ2-7, with 10 bases that match TRBD1. J lost 1 base, V lost 6 bases, and 6 bases had no gene match. Germline V CDR1 and CDR2: DFQATT, SNEGSKA (reference sequence). The CDR3 covers 14 residues. The CDR3 nucleotides read TGCAGTGCAACCGACAGGGGGCCTTCCTACGAGCAGTACTTC. Translated: CSATDRGPSYEQYF.

This clonotype was counted only a few times. The chain uses TRBV20-1 and TRBJ2-3; unclear D gene. From germline, CDR1 is DFQATT and CDR2 SNEGSKA (reference sequence). Trimming cost V 4 bases and J 1 base, with 12 bases left between them. CDR3 size: 14 residues. This CDR3 reads CSAKEPARTDTQYF. DNA for the CDR3: TGCAGTGCTAAAGAGCCAGCGCGCACAGATACGCAGTATTTT.

The chain is built from TRBV4-1 and TRBJ2-2; D not certain. Deletions cut 0 bases from V and 0 bases from J, with 11 bases between. CDR3 length: 17 amino acids. CDR1 and CDR2 (germline): MGHRA, YSYEKL. This CDR3 reads CASSQDHAGPNTGELFF. CDR3 in DNA: TGCGCCAGCAGCCAAGATCACGCAGGCCCGAACACCGGGGAGCTGTTTTTT.

J is TRBJ1-1 and V is TRBV19, with D possibly matching TRBD1 (5 bases). The CDR3 loop spans 14 amino acids. Germline-derived CDR1 and CDR2 are LNHDA and SQIVND (reference sequence). V lost 8 bases and J 5 bases, leaving 18 bases between the germline ends. Here the CDR3 reads CASGKTAGGTEAFF. The CDR3 nucleotides read TGTGCCAGTGGAAAGACCGCCGGGGGGACTGAAGCTTTCTTT.

The chain carries TRBV24-1 and TRBJ2-5; 8 bases match TRBD1. Trimming cost V 2 bases and J 1 base; bases outside gene matches: 2. The CDR3 has 15 amino acids. Germline-derived CDR1 and CDR2 are KGHDR and SFDVKD. The CDR3 is CATSDSGQVQETQYF. The DNA of the CDR3 is TGTGCCACCAGTGATTCGGGACAGGTCCAAGAGACCCAGTACTTC.

The chain couples TRBV5-1 to TRBJ2-5; no definite D call. CDR1 is SGHRS, CDR2 YFSETQ, per germline. Trimming cost V 1 base and J 2 bases, with 9 bases left between them. This CDR3 spans 14 amino acids. CDR3: CASSLRVDQETQYF. In DNA form, the CDR3 reads TGCGCCAGCAGCTTGAGAGTGGATCAAGAGACCCAGTACTTC.

The chain employs TRBV10-3 and TRBJ1-1; D may be TRBD1 (6 bases). The CDR3 spans 14 residues. V was clipped by 3 bases and J by 3 bases, with 11 bases between them. CDR1 and CDR2 (germline): ENHRY, SYGVKD. CDR3 DNA: TGTGCCATCAGTGATGGCAGGGGAGACACTGAAGCTTTCTTT. Translated, it gives CAISDGRGDTEAFF.

This clonotype was seen only a few times. The CDR3 protein is CASRQGISVYEQYF. CDR3 DNA sequence: TGTGCCAGCCGACAGGGAATTTCGGTCTACGAGCAGTACTTC. The chain links TRBV27 to TRBJ2-7, with TRBD1 identical over 7 bases. Germline CDR1 and CDR2: MNHEY and SMNVEV (reference sequence). The V and J ends lost 8 bases and 3 bases, in that order; junction bases with no gene match: 10. The CDR3 is 14 residues long.

This clonotype appeared many times. The gene calls are TRBV9 and TRBJ2-7, with D tentatively TRBD1 (5 bases). V lost 5 bases and J lost 1, with 13 bases in between. CDR1 is SGDLS, CDR2 YYNGEE, per germline. The CDR3 extends over 14 amino acids. CDR3 in amino acids: CASSVGAGSYEQYF. The CDR3 DNA is TGTGCCAGCAGTGTTGGGGCAGGTTCCTACGAGCAGTACTTC.